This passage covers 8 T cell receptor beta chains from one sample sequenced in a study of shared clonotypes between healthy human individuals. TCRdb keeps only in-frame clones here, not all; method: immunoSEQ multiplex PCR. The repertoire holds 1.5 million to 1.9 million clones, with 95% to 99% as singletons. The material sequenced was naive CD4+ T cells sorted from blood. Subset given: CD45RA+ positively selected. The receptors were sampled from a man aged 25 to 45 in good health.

CDR3 DNA sequence: TGTGCCAGTAGTATAGAGCGCCTCCCGGGACAGCACTACGAGCAGTACTTC. Translation: CASSIERLPGQHYEQYF. The rearrangement links TRBV19 to TRBJ2-7; 7 bases match TRBD1. Trimming took 0 bases from V and 3 from J; bases not matched to a gene: 11. Germline assignment: CDR1 LNHDA and CDR2 SQIVND (reference sequence). The CDR3 extends over 17 amino acids.

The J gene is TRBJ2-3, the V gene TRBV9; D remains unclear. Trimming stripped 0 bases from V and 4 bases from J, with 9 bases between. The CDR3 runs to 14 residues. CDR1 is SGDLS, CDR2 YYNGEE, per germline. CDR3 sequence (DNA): TGTGCCAGCAGCGTAGACGCGTCAGCAGATACGCAGTATTTT. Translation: CASSVDASADTQYF.

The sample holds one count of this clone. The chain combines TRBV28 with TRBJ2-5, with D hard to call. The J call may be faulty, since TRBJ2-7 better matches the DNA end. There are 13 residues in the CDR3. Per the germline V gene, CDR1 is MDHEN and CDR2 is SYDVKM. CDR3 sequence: CASSLSQTYEQYF. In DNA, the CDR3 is TGTGCCAGCAGTTTATCACAGACATACGAGCAGTACTTC.

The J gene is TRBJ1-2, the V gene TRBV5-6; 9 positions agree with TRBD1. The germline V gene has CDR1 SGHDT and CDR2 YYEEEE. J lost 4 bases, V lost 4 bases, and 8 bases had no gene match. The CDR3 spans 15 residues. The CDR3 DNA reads TGTGCCAGCAGCACCCGGGACAGGGTCTCCTATGGCTACACCTTC. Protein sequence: CASSTRDRVSYGYTF.

For the CDR3, the DNA is TGTGCCAGCAGTGGTGGGGCTTTGCGGAGCTGGAACACCGGGGAGCTGTTTTTT. Amino acid sequence: CASSGGALRSWNTGELFF. The V gene is TRBV25-1, the J gene TRBJ2-2; a possible D gene is TRBD1 (5 bases). Germline V lookup: CDR1 MGHDK, CDR2 SYGVNS. The CDR3 has 18 amino acids. Trimming cost V 4 bases and J 1 base, with 19 bases left between them. Full variable domain (missing parts from reference TRBV25-1 and TRBJ2-2): EADIYQTPRYLVIGTGKKITLECSQTMGHDKMYWYQQDPGMELHLIHYSYGVNSTEKGDLSSESTVSRIRTEHFPLTLESARPSHTSQYLCASSGGALRSWNTGELFFGEGSRLTVL.

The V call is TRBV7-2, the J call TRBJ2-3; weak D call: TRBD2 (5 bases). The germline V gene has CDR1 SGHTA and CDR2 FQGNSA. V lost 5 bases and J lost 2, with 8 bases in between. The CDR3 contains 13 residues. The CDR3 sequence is CASSRRNTDTQYF. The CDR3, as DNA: TGTGCCAGCAGCAGGAGGAACACAGATACGCAGTATTTT.

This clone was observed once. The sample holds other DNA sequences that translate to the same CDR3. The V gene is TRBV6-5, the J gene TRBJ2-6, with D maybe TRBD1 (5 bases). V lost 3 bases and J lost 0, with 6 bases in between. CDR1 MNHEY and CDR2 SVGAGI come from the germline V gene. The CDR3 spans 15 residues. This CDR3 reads CASSYQGSGANVLTF. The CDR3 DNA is TGTGCCAGCAGTTATCAGGGCTCTGGGGCCAACGTCCTGACTTTC.

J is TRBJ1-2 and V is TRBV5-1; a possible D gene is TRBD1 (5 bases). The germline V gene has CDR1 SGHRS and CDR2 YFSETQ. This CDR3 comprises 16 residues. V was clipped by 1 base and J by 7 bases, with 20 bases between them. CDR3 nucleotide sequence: TGCGCCAGCAGCTTGAAAGATGGGGCGTCGGGGAGTGGCTACACCTTC. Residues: CASSLKDGASGSGYTF.